Below, one T cell receptor beta chain is given with its context. What it binds is not known. Other DNA sequences in the same sample also yield this CDR3. This entry is derived from a study of Ad26.COV2.S vaccination and SARS-CoV-2 variants. About the study: Intramuscular Ad26.COV2.S at 5x10^10 or 1x10^11 viral particles. General study results and limits: Substantial response breadth was reportedly seen for spike-specific CD8+ and CD4+ T cells after vaccination.

Assay: immunoSEQ multiplex PCR; the TCRdb copy retains only in-frame clones and omits some. Of about 440,000 clones listed, around 88% were seen once; the top ten hold 9.5% to 15%. Germline loops: CDR1 MNHEY, CDR2 SMNVEV (reference sequence). V was cut by 5 bases and J by 2 bases, with 5 bases left in between. This CDR3 has 12 residues. As to treatment: around 19 received Ad26.COV2.S at low or high dose, single or two shots; about 5 received placebo; per-sample allocation not given. Day 63 after the first injection of vaccine or placebo was the sampling time. It was an adult aged 18-55 years in Boston who was the donor.

The V and J genes are TRBV27 and TRBJ2-3; the D is unclear. The input for sequencing was peripheral blood, taken in a trial of Ad26.COV2.S vaccine versus placebo. This TCR came from a person between 18 and 65 years old who received the Ad26.COV2.S COVID-19 vaccine or a placebo. This chain's CDR3 is CASSPHTDTQYF. CDR3 coding DNA: TGTGCCAGCAGTCCCCACACAGATACGCAGTATTTT.